These T cell receptor beta chains were read from a single sample in a study of cytomegalovirus exposure and HLA in healthy donors. The repertoire was sequenced with immunoSEQ multiplex PCR; TCRdb's copy has only in-frame clones and lacks some. The sample has approximately 100,000 clones, around 85% seen once. The sample taken for sequencing was PBMCs. The receptors shown here come from a middle-aged man in good health and CMV-seropositive. Each CDR3 is given with its conserved first and last residue. For some rows the clone size is stated as once, few or many, or as a class when expanded; others skip it.

TRBV5-6	TRBJ1-2	15	.	CASSITSTRLLSYTF
TRBV6-1	TRBJ2-7	18	.	CASSEALLGTGSSYEQYF
TRBV4-2	TRBJ2-5	12	.	CASSGSPETQYF
TRBV18	TRBJ2-1	14	.	CASSPGESYNEQFF
TRBV30	TRBJ2-7	12	.	CAFQGAPYEQYF
TRBV18	.	12	.	CASSPPLSEQYF
TRBV7-9	TRBJ2-5	15	.	CASSSRASGQQTQYF
TRBV10-1	TRBJ2-7	16	.	CASSESGTGGSYEQYF
TRBV6-1	TRBJ1-2	13	.	CASKPQGDYGYTF
TRBV14	TRBJ1-6	13	.	CASSRGGNSPLHF
TRBV6-5	TRBJ1-4	15	.	CASSPTGVKAEKLFF
TRBV11-3	TRBJ1-2	17	.	CASSPLFGDSGVKGYTF
TRBV7-2	TRBJ1-1	14	.	CASSARQGNTEAFF
TRBV5-1	TRBJ2-5	14	.	CASSLSGRGETQYF
TRBV28	TRBJ1-4	14	.	CASSFRTGAGKLFF
TRBV7-8	TRBJ2-7	14	.	CASSKTSGSYEQYF
TRBV25-1	TRBJ2-7	13	.	CASKGQGAYEQYF
TRBV6-5	TRBJ1-2	12	.	CASSQGAYGYTF
TRBV6-5	.	14	.	CASRTTGAPYEQYF
TRBV15	TRBJ2-7	12	.	CATSSSDYEQYF
TRBV18	TRBJ1-3	14	.	CASSPPGAGNTIYF
TRBV27	TRBJ1-1	18	.	CASSLWRLGAGSDTEAFF
TRBV19	TRBJ2-1	12	.	CASGSVYNEQFF
TRBV4-1	TRBJ2-7	16	.	CASSHPLAGGPYEQYF
TRBV6-1	.	12	.	CASGDIFYEQYF
TRBV6-1	TRBJ2-5	12	.	CASTRERETQYF
TRBV7-7	TRBJ2-5	14	once	CASSTDRGSETQYF
TRBV2	TRBJ2-7	12	.	CASSLTSYEQYF
TRBV11-2	TRBJ2-7	13	.	CASSPPSRDEQYF
TRBV20-1	TRBJ2-1	11	.	CSARDLGEQFF
TRBV5-1	TRBJ1-1	15	.	CASSWAGGAPTEAFF
TRBV7-9	TRBJ2-3	14	.	CASSSGGGPDTQYF
TRBV13	TRBJ1-1	14	.	CASSSKSGGTEAFF
TRBV28	TRBJ1-2	12	.	CASGGNLYGYTF
TRBV7-3	TRBJ2-2	16	.	CASSLRQGGNTGELFF
TRBV19	TRBJ2-1	15	.	CASSPRDRDYNEQFF
TRBV5-6	TRBJ2-1	14	.	CASSLTSGNNEQFF
TRBV19	TRBJ1-1	15	.	CASSSRTGGRTEAFF
TRBV15	TRBJ2-1	16	.	CATSSFTSGSYNEQFF
TRBV7-2	TRBJ2-3	13	.	CASSSGTSGEQYF
TRBV7-9	TRBJ2-5	14	.	CASSLLANQETQYF